Following are 20 T cell receptor beta chains from one sample sequenced in a study of cytomegalovirus exposure and HLA in healthy donors. 60 Vbeta and 13 Jbeta primers were used in PCR. The assay was immunoSEQ multiplex PCR, and TCRdb's table has in-frame clones only and misses some. This table has over 200,000 clones, under 90% appearing once. Material for sequencing was PBMCs. These TCRs come from a human donor in good health.

The rearrangement joins TRBV18 to TRBJ1-4; 8 nucleotides line up with TRBD1. Trimming took 3 bases from V and 0 from J; bases not matched to a gene: 6. The germline V gene has CDR1 KGHSH and CDR2 LQKENI. The CDR3 has 17 amino acids. The CDR3 spells CASSPTTGVPTNEKLFF. CDR3 DNA sequence: TGTGCCAGCTCACCCACGACAGGGGTACCAACTAATGAAAAACTGTTTTTT.

The rearrangement uses TRBV28 and TRBJ2-7; no definite D call. The germline V gene encodes CDR1 MDHEN and CDR2 SYDVKM. Trimming took 6 bases from V and 6 from J, leaving 12 bases between them. The CDR3 loop spans 12 amino acids. The CDR3 protein is CASSNPLREQYF. CDR3 coding DNA: TGTGCCAGCAGCAATCCTCTACGCGAGCAGTACTTC.

The chain combines TRBV14 with TRBJ1-4, with D unclear. Germline CDR1 reads SGHDN; CDR2 reads FVKESK. Trimming shortened V by 1 base and J by 8 bases, and 11 bases separated the two germline ends. The CDR3 runs to 14 residues. This CDR3 reads CASSQARSGEKLFF. The CDR3 DNA reads as TGTGCCAGCAGCCAAGCACGGTCCGGGGAAAAACTGTTTTTT.

V gene TRBV10-3 combines with J gene TRBJ1-5, with TRBD1 matching over 7 bases. This CDR3 is built from 16 residues. The V gene's germline CDR1 is ENHRY and CDR2 SYGVKD. The J segment lost 3 bases and the V segment lost 6 bases, leaving 11 bases of the junction unmatched. The CDR3 coding sequence is TGTGCCATCAGCTCGGCCCAGGGACAGCCCAATCAGCCCCAGCATTTT. This sequence encodes CAISSAQGQPNQPQHF.

The V gene is TRBV4-3, the J gene TRBJ2-2; tentatively, D is TRBD1 (6 bases). Trimming left V 2 bases short and J 2 bases short, with 12 bases between. The CDR3 loop spans 16 amino acids. Germline CDR1 LGHNA, CDR2 YSLEER. The CDR3 DNA reads as TGCGCCAGCAGCCAACCTACCGGGACAAACACCGGGGAGCTGTTTTTT. Protein: CASSQPTGTNTGELFF.

The chain recombines TRBV7-2 with TRBJ2-3; 8 nucleotides line up with TRBD2. This CDR3 region has 17 residues. V lost 1 base to trimming and J lost 5 bases; unmatched junction nucleotides: 11. Germline V gene lookup returns CDR1 SGHTA and CDR2 FQGNSA. The CDR3 loop is CASSLGGLAGVVDTQYF. The CDR3 coding sequence is TGTGCCAGCAGCTTAGGTGGACTAGCAGGAGTGGTAGATACGCAGTATTTT.

This clone was observed a few times. V usage is TRBV5-1 and J usage is TRBJ2-7, with TRBD2 as a possible D gene (5 bases). The CDR3 loop spans 14 amino acids. With 6 bases removed from V and 0 bases from J, the gap between germline ends came to 13 bases. Germline CDR1 is SGHRS and CDR2 is YFSETQ. The CDR3, as DNA: TGCGCCAGCAATCAAGCGGAGAACTCCTACGAGCAGTACTTC. It encodes CASNQAENSYEQYF.

Regarding this clone: An end of the junction differs from the germline gene, which may be a read error. This chain links TRBV5-1 with TRBJ2-3; 8 bases match TRBD1. Germline lookup yields CDR1 SGHRS and CDR2 YFSETQ. The CDR3 consists of 15 residues. CDR3 sequence reads: CAGSQGQVTTDTQYF. The CDR3 coding sequence is TGCGCCGGCAGCCAGGGACAGGTAACTACAGATACGCAGTATTTT.

The genes are TRBV2 and TRBJ1-5; no reliable D call. The CDR3 length is 15 residues. Germline V gene sequence: CDR1 SNHLY, CDR2 FYNNEI. V was cut by 5 bases and J by 6 bases, with 17 bases left in between. The CDR3 DNA sequence: TGTGCCAGCAGTAGCGGAACGGCCTTGTCTCAGCCCCAGCATTTT. Its translation is CASSSGTALSQPQHF. Full variable domain (remainder filled in from reference TRBV2 and TRBJ1-5): EPEVTQTPSHQVTQMGQEVILRCVPISNHLYFYWYRQILGQKVEFLVSFYNNEISEKSEIFDDQFSVERPDGSNFTLKIRSTKLEDSAMYFCASSSGTALSQPQHFGDGTRLSIL.

This chain connects TRBV28 to TRBJ2-1; 7 bases align to TRBD1. In germline, CDR1 is MDHEN, CDR2 SYDVKM. Trimming cost V 0 bases and J 7 bases; bases outside gene matches: 6. This CDR3 comprises 15 residues. This chain's CDR3 is CASSLWRGGRNEQFF. CDR3 sequence (DNA): TGTGCCAGCAGTTTATGGCGAGGGGGCAGGAATGAGCAGTTCTTC.

The J gene is TRBJ1-2, the V gene TRBV6-1; D perhaps matches TRBD1 (5 bases). Germline values: CDR1 MNHNS, CDR2 SASEGT. The CDR3 has 14 residues. V was clipped by 2 bases and J by 4 bases, with 11 bases between them. The CDR3 reads CASSERRDLYGYTF. CDR3 DNA sequence: TGTGCCAGCAGTGAACGGAGGGACCTCTATGGCTACACCTTC.

On this clone: One end of the junction varies from germline; a read error may be responsible. The rearrangement joins TRBV7-9 to TRBJ2-7; 7 nucleotides line up with TRBD1. This CDR3 spans 12 amino acids. Germline assignment: CDR1 SEHNR and CDR2 FQNEAQ (reference sequence). CDR3 nucleotide sequence: TGTTCCAGCAGCCCGAGGGGGCACGAGCAGTACTTC. Its translation: CSSSPRGHEQYF.

This clone has a handful of counts. The gene calls are TRBV2 and TRBJ2-1; 12 bases line up with TRBD2. From germline, CDR1 is SNHLY and CDR2 FYNNEI. The junction had 6 bases not matched to a gene; V was cut back by 2 bases and J by 7 bases. The CDR3 is made up of 16 amino acids. CDR3 nucleotides: TGTGCCAGCAGTGAACTAGCGGGAGGGCCTAAAAATGAGCAGTTCTTC. Its translation: CASSELAGGPKNEQFF.

The chain combines TRBV5-6 with TRBJ2-1; weak D call: TRBD1 (5 bases). This CDR3 comprises 12 residues. Trimming cost V 3 bases and J 8 bases, with 9 bases left between them. CDR1 SGHDT and CDR2 YYEEEE come from the germline V gene. The CDR3 sequence is CASSSARDEQFF. The CDR3 nucleotides are TGTGCCAGCAGCTCAGCCAGGGATGAGCAGTTCTTC.

The chain combines TRBV18 with TRBJ1-1; 12 bases align to TRBD1. There are 14 residues in the CDR3. Trimming removed 0 bases from V and 11 bases from J; junction bases left unmatched: 4. CDR1 and CDR2 from the germline V gene are KGHSH and LQKENI. Here the CDR3 reads CASSPPGQGARAFF. The CDR3 DNA reads TGTGCCAGCTCACCACCGGGACAGGGGGCGCGGGCTTTCTTT. The full variable domain, completed using reference TRBV18 and TRBJ1-1, is NAGVMQNPRHLVRRRGQEARLRCSPMKGHSHVYWYRQLPEEGLKFMVYLQKENIIDESGMPKERFSAEFPKEGPSILRIQQVVRGDSAAYFCASSPPGQGARAFFGQGTRLTVV.

The V call is TRBV6-5, the J call TRBJ2-5; a possible D gene is TRBD1 (5 bases). The V gene lost 6 bases and the J gene lost 2 bases, with 13 bases spanning the gap. Germline CDR1 MNHEY, CDR2 SVGAGI. This CDR3 has 14 residues. The CDR3 DNA follows: TGTGCCAGCAGCACCGCAGGGCTACAAGAGACCCAGTACTTC. It specifies CASSTAGLQETQYF.

The CDR3 region is CASSQGLPGSSYNEQFF. As DNA, the CDR3 is TGCGCCAGCAGCCAAGGACTACCCGGGAGCTCCTACAATGAGCAGTTCTTC. This chain connects TRBV4-1 to TRBJ2-1, with D possibly being TRBD2 (6 bases). V lost 1 base and J 0 bases, leaving 13 bases between the germline ends. Germline CDR1 MGHRA, CDR2 YSYEKL. This CDR3 is 17 amino acids long.

The chain's CDR3 is CASSLLPPARNSYEQYF. CDR3 DNA: TGTGCCAGCAGTTTACTACCTCCAGCGCGAAACTCCTACGAGCAGTACTTC. V gene TRBV27 combines with J gene TRBJ2-7, with D uncertain. Trimming left V 2 bases short and J 0 bases short, with 17 bases between. The germline gives CDR1 MNHEY, CDR2 SMNVEV (reference sequence). CDR3 length: 17 residues.

This clone was seen once. The chain is built from TRBV19 and TRBJ2-1; TRBD1 might be the D (6 bases). The CDR3 spans 14 residues. V dropped 5 bases and J dropped 5 bases, with 13 bases sitting between them. Looked up from germline, CDR1 is LNHDA and CDR2 is SQIVND (reference sequence). The CDR3 protein is CASSVQGSHNEQFF. CDR3 nucleotide sequence: TGTGCCAGTAGTGTGCAGGGGTCCCACAATGAGCAGTTCTTC.

The chain carries TRBV18 and TRBJ2-3; 13 nucleotides line up with TRBD2. V trimming: 6 bases; J trimming: 0 bases; junction bases outside the gene matches: 6. The length of the CDR3 is 17 residues. CDR1 is KGHSH and CDR2 is LQKENI in the germline V gene. The CDR3, as DNA: TGTGCCAGCTCCCGCGGGACTAGCGGGATCAGCACAGATACGCAGTATTTT. This gives the protein CASSRGTSGISTDTQYF.